This T cell receptor (beta chain) was captured by sequencing in a study of blood T cell repertoires in COVID-19. For the study at large: PBMCs, B-cell-depleted T cells, or T cells provided the cDNA or gDNA that made up the material.

Sequenced by immunoSEQ multiplex PCR; TCRdb stores in-frame clones only, minus some. This repertoire shows 150,000 to 200,000 clones, roughly 90% found once; its top ten account for roughly 5%. Germline lookup yields CDR1 SGDLS and CDR2 YYNGEE. The CDR3 runs to 13 residues. Trimming shortened V by 1 base and J by 7 bases, and 12 bases separated the two germline ends. The sequencing input was peripheral blood. This rearrangement joins TRBV9 to TRBJ2-7; possible D gene TRBD2, 5 bases. The TCR sequence derives from a man aged 25-40 years with COVID-19, enrolled during active disease. CDR3 nucleotides: TGTGCCAGCAGCGTAACCGGGGTGGGGGAGCAGTACTTC. It translates to CASSVTGVGEQYF.